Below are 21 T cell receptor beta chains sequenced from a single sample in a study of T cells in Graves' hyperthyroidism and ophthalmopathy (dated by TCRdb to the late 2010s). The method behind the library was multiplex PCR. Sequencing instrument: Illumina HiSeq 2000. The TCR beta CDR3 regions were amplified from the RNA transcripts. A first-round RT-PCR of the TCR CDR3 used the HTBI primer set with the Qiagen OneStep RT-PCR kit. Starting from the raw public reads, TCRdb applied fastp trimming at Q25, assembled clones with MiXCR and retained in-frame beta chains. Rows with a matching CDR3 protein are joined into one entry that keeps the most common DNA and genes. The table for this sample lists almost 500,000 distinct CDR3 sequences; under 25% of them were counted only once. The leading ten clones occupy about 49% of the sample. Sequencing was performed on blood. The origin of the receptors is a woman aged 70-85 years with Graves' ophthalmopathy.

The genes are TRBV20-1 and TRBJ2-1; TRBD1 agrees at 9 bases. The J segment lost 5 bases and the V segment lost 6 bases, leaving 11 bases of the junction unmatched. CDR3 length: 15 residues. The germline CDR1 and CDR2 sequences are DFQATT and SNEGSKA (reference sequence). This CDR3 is CSATTGTGTNNEQFF. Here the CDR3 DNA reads TGCAGTGCGACCACCGGGACAGGGACCAACAATGAGCAGTTCTTC.

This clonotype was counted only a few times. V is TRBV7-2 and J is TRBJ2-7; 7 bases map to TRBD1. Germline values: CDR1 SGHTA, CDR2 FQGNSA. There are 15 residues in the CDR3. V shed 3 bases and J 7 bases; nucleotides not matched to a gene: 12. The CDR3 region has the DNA TGTGCCAGCAGCTTTACAGGGGTCCTCTTCCGGGAGCAGTACTTC. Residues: CASSFTGVLFREQYF.

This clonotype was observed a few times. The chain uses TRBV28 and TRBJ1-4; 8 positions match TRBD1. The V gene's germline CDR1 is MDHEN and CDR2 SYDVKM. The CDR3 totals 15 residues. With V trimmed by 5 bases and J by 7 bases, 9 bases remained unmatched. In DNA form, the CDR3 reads TGTGCCAGCAGTCAATTGACAGGGGTCGGTGAAAAACTGTTTTTT. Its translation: CASSQLTGVGEKLFF.

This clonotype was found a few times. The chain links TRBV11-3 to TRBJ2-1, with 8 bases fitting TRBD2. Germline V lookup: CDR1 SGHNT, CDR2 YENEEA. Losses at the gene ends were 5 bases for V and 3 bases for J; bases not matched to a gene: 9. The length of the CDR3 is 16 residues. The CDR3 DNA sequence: TGTGCCAGCAGCGAGAGGACTAGCCAGTACTACAATGAGCAGTTCTTC. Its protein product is CASSERTSQYYNEQFF. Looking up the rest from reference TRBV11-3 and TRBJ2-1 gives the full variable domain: EAGVVQSPRYKIIEKKQPVAFWCNPISGHNTLYWYLQNLGQGPELLIRYENEEAVDDSQLPKDRFSAERLKGVDSTLKIQPAELGDSAVYLCASSERTSQYYNEQFFGPGTRLTVL.

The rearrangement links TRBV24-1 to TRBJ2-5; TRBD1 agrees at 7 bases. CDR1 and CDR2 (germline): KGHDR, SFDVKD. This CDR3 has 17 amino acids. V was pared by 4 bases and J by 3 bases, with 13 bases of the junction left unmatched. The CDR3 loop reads CATSDFRTGEPKETQYF. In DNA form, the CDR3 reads TGTGCCACCAGTGACTTTCGGACAGGAGAACCTAAAGAGACCCAGTACTTC.

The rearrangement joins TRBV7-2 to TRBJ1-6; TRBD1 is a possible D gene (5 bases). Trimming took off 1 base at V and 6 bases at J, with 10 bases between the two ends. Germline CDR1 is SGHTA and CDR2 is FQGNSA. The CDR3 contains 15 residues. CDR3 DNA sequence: TGTGCCAGCAGCTTAGGGAGGGGAGTTAATTCACCCCTCCACTTT. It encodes CASSLGRGVNSPLHF.

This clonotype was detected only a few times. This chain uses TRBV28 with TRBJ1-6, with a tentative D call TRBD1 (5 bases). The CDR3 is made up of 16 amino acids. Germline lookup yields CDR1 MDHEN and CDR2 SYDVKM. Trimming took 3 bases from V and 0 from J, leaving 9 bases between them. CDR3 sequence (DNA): TGTGCCAGCAGTTTGGGGGGATCCTCCTATAATTCACCCCTCCACTTT. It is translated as CASSLGGSSYNSPLHF. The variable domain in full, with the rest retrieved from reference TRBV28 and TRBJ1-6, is DVKVTQSSRYLVKRTGEKVFLECVQDMDHENMFWYRQDPGLGLRLIYFSYDVKMKEKGDIPEGYSVSREKKERFSLILESASTNQTSMYLCASSLGGSSYNSPLHFGNGTRLTVT.

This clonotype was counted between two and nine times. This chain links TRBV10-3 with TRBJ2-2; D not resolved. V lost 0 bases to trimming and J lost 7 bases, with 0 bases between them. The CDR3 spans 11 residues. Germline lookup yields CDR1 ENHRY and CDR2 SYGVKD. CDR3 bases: TGTGCCATCAGTGAGTCCGGGGAGCTGTTTTTT. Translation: CAISESGELFF.

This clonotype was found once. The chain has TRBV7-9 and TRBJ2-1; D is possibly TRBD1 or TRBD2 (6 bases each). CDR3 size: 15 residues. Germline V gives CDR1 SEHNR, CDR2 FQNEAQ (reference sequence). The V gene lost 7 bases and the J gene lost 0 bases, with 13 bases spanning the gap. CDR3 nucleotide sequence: TGTGCCAGCACCGGGGGCTCAAGCTCCTACAATGAGCAGTTCTTC. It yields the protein CASTGGSSSYNEQFF.

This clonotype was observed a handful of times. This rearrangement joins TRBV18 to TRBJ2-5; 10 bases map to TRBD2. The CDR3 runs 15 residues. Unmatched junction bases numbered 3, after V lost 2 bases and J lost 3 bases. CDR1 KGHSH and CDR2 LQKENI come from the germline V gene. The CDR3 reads CASSPNGLAEETQYF. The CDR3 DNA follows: TGTGCCAGCTCACCAAACGGACTAGCGGAAGAGACCCAGTACTTC.

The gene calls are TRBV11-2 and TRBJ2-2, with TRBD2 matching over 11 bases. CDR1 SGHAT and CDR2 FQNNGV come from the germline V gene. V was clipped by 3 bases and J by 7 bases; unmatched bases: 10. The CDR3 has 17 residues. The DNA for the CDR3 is TGTGCCAGCAGCTTCACGCTAGCGGGAGGCGGGGTCGGGGAGCTGTTTTTT. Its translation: CASSFTLAGGGVGELFF. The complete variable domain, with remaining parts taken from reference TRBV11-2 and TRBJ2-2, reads EAGVAQSPRYKIIEKRQSVAFWCNPISGHATLYWYQQILGQGPKLLIQFQNNGVVDDSQLPKDRFSAERLKGVDSTLKIQPAKLEDSAVYLCASSFTLAGGGVGELFFGEGSRLTVL.

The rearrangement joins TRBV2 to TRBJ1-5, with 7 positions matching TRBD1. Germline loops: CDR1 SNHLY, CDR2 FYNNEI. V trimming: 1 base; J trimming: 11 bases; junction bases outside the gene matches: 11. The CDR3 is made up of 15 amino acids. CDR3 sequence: CASSEVQGMTQTQHF. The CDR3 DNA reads TGTGCCAGCAGTGAAGTACAGGGGATGACCCAAACCCAGCATTTT.

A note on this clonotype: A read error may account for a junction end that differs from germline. In DNA, the CDR3 is TGCGCCAGCAGTGGGAGTCTAAACACTGAAGCTTTATTT. It is translated as CASSGSLNTEALF. J is TRBJ1-1 and V is TRBV5-1; the D is unclear. This CDR3 is 13 amino acids long. Germline CDR1 and CDR2: SGHRS and YFSETQ.

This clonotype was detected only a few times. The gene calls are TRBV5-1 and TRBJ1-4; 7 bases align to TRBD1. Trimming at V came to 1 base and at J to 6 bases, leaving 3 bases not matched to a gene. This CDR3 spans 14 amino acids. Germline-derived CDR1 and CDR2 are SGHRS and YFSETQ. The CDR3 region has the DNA TGCGCCAGCAGCTTGTCCACAGGGGATGAAAAACTGTTTTTT. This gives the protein CASSLSTGDEKLFF.

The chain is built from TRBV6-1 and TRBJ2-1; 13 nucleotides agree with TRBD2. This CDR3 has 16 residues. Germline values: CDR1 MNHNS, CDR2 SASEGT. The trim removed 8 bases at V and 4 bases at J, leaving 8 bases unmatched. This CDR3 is CASSPGTSGIYNEQFF. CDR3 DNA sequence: TGTGCCAGCTCCCCGGGGACTAGCGGGATATACAATGAGCAGTTCTTC.

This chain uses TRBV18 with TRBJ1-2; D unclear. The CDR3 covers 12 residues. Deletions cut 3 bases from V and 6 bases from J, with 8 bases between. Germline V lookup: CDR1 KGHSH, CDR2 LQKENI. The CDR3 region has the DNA TGTGCCAGCTCACCGGAAGCCAATGGCTACACCTTC. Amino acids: CASSPEANGYTF.

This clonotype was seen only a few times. The CDR3 loop reads CASQMGGRGTEAFF. The CDR3 DNA sequence: TGTGCCAGTCAGATGGGGGGTAGAGGGACTGAAGCTTTCTTT. The genes are TRBV19 and TRBJ1-1; D is perhaps TRBD1 (5 bases). Looked up from germline, CDR1 is LNHDA and CDR2 is SQIVND (reference sequence). V was cut by 8 bases and J by 5 bases, with 18 bases left in between. This CDR3 comprises 14 residues. Filled out from reference TRBV19 and TRBJ1-1, the complete variable domain reads DGGITQSPKYLFRKEGQNVTLSCEQNLNHDAMYWYRQDPGQGLRLIYYSQIVNDFQKGDIAEGYSVSREKKESFPLTVTSAQKNPTAFYLCASQMGGRGTEAFFGQGTRLTVV.

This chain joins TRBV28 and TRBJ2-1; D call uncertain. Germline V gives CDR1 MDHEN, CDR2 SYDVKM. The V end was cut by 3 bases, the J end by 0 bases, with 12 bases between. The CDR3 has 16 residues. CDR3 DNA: TGTGCCAGCAGTTTTCCTGGCGGTAGCTCCTACAATGAGCAGTTCTTC. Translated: CASSFPGGSSYNEQFF.

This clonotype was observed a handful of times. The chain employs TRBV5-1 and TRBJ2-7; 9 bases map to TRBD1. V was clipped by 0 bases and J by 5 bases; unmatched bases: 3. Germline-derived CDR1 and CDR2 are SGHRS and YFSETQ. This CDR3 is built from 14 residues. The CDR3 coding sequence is TGCGCCAGCAGCTTGGTACGGACAGGGGACGAGCAGTACTTC. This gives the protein CASSLVRTGDEQYF.

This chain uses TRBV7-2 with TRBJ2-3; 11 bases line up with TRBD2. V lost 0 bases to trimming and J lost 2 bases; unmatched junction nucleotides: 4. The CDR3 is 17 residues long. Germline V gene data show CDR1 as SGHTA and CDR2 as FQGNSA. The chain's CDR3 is CASSLALAGGITDTQYF. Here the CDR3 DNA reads TGTGCCAGCAGCTTAGCCCTAGCGGGAGGTATCACAGATACGCAGTATTTT.

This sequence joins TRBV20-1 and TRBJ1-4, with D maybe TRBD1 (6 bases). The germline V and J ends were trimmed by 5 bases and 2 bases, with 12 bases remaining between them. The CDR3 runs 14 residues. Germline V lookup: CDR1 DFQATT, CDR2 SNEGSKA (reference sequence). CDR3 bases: TGCAGTGCTGATACGGACAGTACTAATGAAAAACTGTTTTTT. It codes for CSADTDSTNEKLFF.